These 5 T cell receptor beta chains were all obtained from the same sample, sequenced in a study of CD8 T cells in ankylosing spondylitis. TCRdb re-derived calls from the 5' RACE reads in MiXCR, one entry per CDR3 protein. The data show 250,000 or so distinct CDR3 sequences, under 20% seen once. The sequenced sample consisted of blood, either unsorted or a sorted T cell fraction (not recorded which). Source of these receptors: a male donor with ankylosing spondylitis or in good health (not recorded which).

This clonotype was seen a few times. The CDR3 DNA reads TGCAGTGCTAGGGATATACTAGCGGGAGGGAGGAATGAGCAGTTCTTC. Translated, it gives CSARDILAGGRNEQFF. The chain combines TRBV20-1 with TRBJ2-1, with 13 nucleotides matching TRBD2. The trim removed 3 bases at V and 7 bases at J, leaving 9 bases unmatched. The germline V gene has CDR1 DFQATT and CDR2 SNEGSKA (reference sequence). The CDR3 runs 16 residues.

This clonotype has only a few counts. The genes are TRBV29-1 and TRBJ2-1, with TRBD2 identical over 7 bases. V trimming: 0 bases; J trimming: 14 bases; junction bases outside the gene matches: 25. Per germline, CDR1 SQVTM and CDR2 ANQGSEA. There are 18 residues in the CDR3. The CDR3 spells CSVEDRARGSYGELVEFF. The CDR3 DNA reads as TGCAGCGTTGAAGATCGGGCTCGCGGGAGTTATGGGGAACTCGTGGAGTTCTTC.

This clonotype was seen a handful of times. The genes are TRBV6-5 and TRBJ2-5; TRBD2 aligns across 8 bases. V lost 4 bases, J lost 2 bases, and 12 bases stayed unmatched. The germline V gene has CDR1 MNHEY and CDR2 SVGAGI. CDR3 length: 17 amino acids. CDR3 DNA: TGTGCCAGCAGTTCCGAGTACTCGGGGACTAGACAAGAGACCCAGTACTTC. This sequence encodes CASSSEYSGTRQETQYF.

This clonotype was detected many times. The chain joins TRBV6-5 to TRBJ1-5; possibly TRBD1 for D (5 bases). The CDR3 extends over 15 amino acids. The V gene's germline CDR1 is MNHEY and CDR2 SVGAGI. V gave up 2 bases and J gave up 2 bases, with 10 bases separating them. The CDR3 loop is CASSYRQGGNQPQHF. The CDR3, as DNA: TGTGCCAGCAGTTACCGCCAGGGTGGCAATCAGCCCCAGCATTTT.

The chain has TRBV6-1 and TRBJ2-7; 8 nucleotides agree with TRBD1. The CDR3 totals 13 residues. J was trimmed by 2 bases and V by 5 bases; bases with no gene match: 2. Germline CDR1 is MNHNS and CDR2 is SASEGT. The CDR3, as DNA: TGTGCCAGCAGTATGGGACAGGCCTACGAGCAGTACTTC. Its protein is CASSMGQAYEQYF.